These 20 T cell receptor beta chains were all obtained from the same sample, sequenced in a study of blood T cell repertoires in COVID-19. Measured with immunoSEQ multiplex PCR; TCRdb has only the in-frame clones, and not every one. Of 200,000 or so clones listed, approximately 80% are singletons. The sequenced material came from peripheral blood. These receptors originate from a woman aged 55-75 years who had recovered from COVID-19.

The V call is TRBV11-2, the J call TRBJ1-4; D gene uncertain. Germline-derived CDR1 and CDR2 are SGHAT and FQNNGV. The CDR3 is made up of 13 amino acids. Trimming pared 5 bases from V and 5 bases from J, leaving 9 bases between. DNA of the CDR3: TGTGCCAGCAGCCGACACGTGAATGAAAAACTGTTTTTT. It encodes CASSRHVNEKLFF.

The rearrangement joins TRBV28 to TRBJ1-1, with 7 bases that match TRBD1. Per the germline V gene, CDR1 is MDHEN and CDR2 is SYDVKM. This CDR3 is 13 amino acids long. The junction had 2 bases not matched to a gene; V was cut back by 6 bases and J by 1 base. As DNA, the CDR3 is TGTGCCAGCAGACAGGGGACGAACACTGAAGCTTTCTTT. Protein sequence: CASRQGTNTEAFF.

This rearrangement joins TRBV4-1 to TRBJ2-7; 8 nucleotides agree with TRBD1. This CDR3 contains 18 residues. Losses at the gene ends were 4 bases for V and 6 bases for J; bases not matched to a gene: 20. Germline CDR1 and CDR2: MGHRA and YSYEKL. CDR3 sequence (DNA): TGCGCCAGCAGCCCATACACCTTAGGCAGGACAGGGACGGGCGAGCAGTACTTC. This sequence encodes CASSPYTLGRTGTGEQYF.

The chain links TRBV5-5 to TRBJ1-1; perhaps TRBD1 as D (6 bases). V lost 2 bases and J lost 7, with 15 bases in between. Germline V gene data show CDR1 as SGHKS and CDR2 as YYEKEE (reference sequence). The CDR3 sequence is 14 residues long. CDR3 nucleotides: TGTGCCAGCAGCTTTCGACAGGTACTAAATGAAGCTTTCTTT. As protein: CASSFRQVLNEAFF.

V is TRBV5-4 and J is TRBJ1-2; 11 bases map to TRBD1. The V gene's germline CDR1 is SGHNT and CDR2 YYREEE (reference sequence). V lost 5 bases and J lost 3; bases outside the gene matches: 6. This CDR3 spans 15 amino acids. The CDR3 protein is CASSRTGGLDYGYTF. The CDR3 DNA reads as TGTGCCAGCAGTAGGACAGGGGGCCTAGACTATGGCTACACCTTC.

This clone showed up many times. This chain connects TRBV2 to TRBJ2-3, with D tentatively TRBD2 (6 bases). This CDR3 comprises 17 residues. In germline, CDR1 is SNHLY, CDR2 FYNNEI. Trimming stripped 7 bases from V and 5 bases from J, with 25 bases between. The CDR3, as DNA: TGTGCCAGCATGGCCGTGACTAGTGTCTTTTCGGGAGATACGCAGTATTTT. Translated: CASMAVTSVFSGDTQYF.

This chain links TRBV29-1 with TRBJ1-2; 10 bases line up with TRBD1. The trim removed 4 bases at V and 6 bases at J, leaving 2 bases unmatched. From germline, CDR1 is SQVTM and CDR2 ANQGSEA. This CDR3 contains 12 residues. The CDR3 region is CSVGQGADGYTF. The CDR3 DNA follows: TGCAGCGTTGGACAGGGGGCTGATGGCTACACCTTC.

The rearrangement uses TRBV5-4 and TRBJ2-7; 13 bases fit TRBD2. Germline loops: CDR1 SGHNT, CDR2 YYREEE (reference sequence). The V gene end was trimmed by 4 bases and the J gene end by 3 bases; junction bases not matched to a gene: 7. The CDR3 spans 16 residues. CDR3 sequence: CASSPGLAGADYEQYF. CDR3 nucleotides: TGTGCCAGCAGCCCCGGACTAGCGGGGGCCGACTACGAGCAGTACTTC.

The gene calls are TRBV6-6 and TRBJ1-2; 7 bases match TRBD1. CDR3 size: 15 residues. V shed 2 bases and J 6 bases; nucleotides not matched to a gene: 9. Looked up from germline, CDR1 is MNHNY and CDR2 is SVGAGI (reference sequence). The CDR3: CASSYRGRVFDGYTF. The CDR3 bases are TGTGCCAGCAGTTACAGGGGGCGCGTCTTCGATGGCTACACCTTC.

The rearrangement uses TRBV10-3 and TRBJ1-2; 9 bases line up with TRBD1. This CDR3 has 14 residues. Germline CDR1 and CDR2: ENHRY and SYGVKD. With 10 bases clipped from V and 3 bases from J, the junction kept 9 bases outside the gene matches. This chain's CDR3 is CATANRGRDYGYTF. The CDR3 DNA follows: TGTGCCACCGCTAACAGGGGGCGCGACTATGGCTACACCTTC.

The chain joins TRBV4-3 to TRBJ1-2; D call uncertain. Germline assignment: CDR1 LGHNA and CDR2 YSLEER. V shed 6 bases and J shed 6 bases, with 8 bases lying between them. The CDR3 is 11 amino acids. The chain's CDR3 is CASSGRNGYTF. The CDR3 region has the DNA TGCGCCAGCAGTGGGAGGAATGGCTACACCTTC.

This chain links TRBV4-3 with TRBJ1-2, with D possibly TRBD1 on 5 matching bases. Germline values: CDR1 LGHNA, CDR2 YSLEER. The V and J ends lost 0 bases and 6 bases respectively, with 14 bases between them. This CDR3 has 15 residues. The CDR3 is CASSQDWGREDGYTF. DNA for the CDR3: TGCGCCAGCAGCCAAGATTGGGGCAGGGAGGATGGCTACACCTTC.

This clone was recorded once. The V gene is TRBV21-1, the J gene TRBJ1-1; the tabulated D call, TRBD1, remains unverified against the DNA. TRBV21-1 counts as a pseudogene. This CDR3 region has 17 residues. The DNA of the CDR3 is TGTGCCAGCATCTACGTCCCGGGACAGGGGTTGGGCACTGAAGCTTTCTTT. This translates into CASIYVPGQGLGTEAFF.

CDR3 nucleotides: TGTGCCAGCAGTTCCCTCGGGACAGCTTACAATGAGCAGTTCTTC. Protein: CASSSLGTAYNEQFF. This chain links TRBV6-5 with TRBJ2-1; 7 bases align to TRBD1. Germline CDR1 and CDR2: MNHEY and SVGAGI. The V gene end was trimmed by 4 bases and the J gene end by 4 bases; junction bases not matched to a gene: 7. This CDR3 is built from 15 residues.

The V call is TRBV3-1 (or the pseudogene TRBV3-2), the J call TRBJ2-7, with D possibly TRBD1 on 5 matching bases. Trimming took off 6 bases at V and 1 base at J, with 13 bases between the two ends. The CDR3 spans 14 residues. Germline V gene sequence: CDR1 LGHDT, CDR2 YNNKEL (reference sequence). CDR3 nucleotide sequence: TGTGCCAGCAGATGGTCGGCAGGGTCCTACGAGCAGTACTTC. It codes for CASRWSAGSYEQYF.

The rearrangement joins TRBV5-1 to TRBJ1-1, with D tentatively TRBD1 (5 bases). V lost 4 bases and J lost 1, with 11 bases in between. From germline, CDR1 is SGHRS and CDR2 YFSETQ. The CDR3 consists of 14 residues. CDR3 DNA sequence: TGCGCCAGCAGCCGGGGACTTGCGAACACTGAAGCTTTCTTT. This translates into CASSRGLANTEAFF. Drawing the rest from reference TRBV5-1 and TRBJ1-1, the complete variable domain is KAGVTQTPRYLIKTRGQQVTLSCSPISGHRSVSWYQQTPGQGLQFLFEYFSETQRNKGNFPGRFSGRQFSNSRSEMNVSTLELGDSALYLCASSRGLANTEAFFGQGTRLTVV.

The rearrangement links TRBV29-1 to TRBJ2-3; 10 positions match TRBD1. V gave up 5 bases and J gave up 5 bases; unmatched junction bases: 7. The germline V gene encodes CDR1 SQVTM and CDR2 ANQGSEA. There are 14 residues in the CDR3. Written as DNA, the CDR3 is TGCAGCGTTAATATCCGGGACAGGGGAGATACGCAGTATTTT. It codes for CSVNIRDRGDTQYF.

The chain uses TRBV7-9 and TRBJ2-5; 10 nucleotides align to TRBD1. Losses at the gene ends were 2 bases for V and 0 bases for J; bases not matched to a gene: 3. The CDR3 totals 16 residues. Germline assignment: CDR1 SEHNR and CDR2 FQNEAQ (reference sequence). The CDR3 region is CASSLQDRGHQETQYF. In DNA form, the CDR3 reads TGTGCCAGCAGCTTACAAGACAGGGGGCACCAAGAGACCCAGTACTTC.

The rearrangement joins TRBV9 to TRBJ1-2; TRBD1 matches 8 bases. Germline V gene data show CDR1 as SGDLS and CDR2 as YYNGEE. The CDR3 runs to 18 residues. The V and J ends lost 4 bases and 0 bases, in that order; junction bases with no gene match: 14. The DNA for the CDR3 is TGTGCCAGCAGCTCCCAACCGGGACAGGCAAGTTCTAACTATGGCTACACCTTC. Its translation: CASSSQPGQASSNYGYTF. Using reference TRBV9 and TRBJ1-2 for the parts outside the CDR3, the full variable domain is DSGVTQTPKHLITATGQRVTLRCSPRSGDLSVYWYQQSLDQGLQFLIQYYNGEERAKGNILERFSAQQFPDLHSELNLSSLELGDSALYFCASSSQPGQASSNYGYTFGSGTRLTVV.

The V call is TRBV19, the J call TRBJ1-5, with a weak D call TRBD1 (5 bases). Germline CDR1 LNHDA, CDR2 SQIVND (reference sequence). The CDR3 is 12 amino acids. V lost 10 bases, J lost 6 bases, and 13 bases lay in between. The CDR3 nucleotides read TGTGCCACCGCCCCGGGGGGTCAGCCCCAGCATTTT. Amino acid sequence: CATAPGGQPQHF.